This T cell receptor (beta chain) was captured by sequencing in a study of OX40 agonist ivuxolimab in advanced cancers. Study summary: There were three patients with partial responses, one having hepatocellular carcinoma and two cutaneous melanoma. General study points: Relative to CD4+ cells, CD8+ T cells on average had more expanded clones.

This clone was found a few times. What it recognizes is unknown. Clones were sequenced by immunoSEQ multiplex PCR, and TCRdb holds only the in-frame ones, with some missing. The table lists approximately 40,000 clones, about 90% of them singletons, with roughly 19% in the top ten. The CDR3 is made up of 16 amino acids. The V gene lost 2 bases and the J gene lost 3 bases, with 18 bases spanning the gap. Germline CDR1 SQVTM, CDR2 ANQGSEA. The clonotype was recovered from an adult with an advanced solid tumor such as melanoma, head and neck, liver or kidney cancer. The sequenced sample was CD4+ or CD8+ T cells sorted from blood, obtained in a trial of the OX40 agonist ivuxolimab. This chain connects TRBV29-1 to TRBJ2-3, with a possible D match to TRBD1 (6 bases). CDR3 region: CSVESLGWGLTDTQYF. The DNA for the CDR3 is TGCAGCGTTGAATCACTAGGATGGGGGCTTACAGATACGCAGTATTTT.